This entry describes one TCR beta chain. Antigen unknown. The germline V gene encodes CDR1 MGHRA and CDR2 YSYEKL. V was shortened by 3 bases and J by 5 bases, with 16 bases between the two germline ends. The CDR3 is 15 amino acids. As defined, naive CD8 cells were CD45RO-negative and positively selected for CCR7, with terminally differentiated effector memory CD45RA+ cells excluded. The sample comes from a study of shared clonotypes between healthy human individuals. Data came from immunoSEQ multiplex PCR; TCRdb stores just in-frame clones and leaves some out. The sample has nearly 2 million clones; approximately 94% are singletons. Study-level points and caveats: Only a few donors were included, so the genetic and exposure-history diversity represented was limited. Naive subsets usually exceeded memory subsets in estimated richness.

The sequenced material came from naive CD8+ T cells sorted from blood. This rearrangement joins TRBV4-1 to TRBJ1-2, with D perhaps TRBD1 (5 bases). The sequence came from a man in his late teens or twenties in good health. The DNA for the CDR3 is TGCGCCAGCAGCCACCGGGACGGAGACGCATATGGCTACACCTTC. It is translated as CASSHRDGDAYGYTF.